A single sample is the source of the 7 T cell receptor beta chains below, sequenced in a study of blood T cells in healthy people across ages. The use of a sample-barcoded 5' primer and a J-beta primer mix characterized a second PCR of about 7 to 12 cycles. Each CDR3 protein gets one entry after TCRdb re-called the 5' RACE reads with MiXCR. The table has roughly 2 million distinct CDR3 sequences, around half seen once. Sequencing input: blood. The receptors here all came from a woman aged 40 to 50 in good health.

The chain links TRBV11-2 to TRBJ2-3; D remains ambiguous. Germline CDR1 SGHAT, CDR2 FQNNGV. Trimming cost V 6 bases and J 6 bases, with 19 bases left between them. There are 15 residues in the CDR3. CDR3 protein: CASSPPGFIDDTQYF. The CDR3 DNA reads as TGTGCCAGCAGTCCCCCAGGCTTCATAGATGATACGCAGTATTTT.

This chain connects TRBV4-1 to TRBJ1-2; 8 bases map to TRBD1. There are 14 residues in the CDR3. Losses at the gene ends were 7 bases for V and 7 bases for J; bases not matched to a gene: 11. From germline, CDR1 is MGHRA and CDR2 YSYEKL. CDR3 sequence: CASTPGGPIGGYTF. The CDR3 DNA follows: TGCGCCAGCACCCCAGGGGGCCCAATCGGTGGCTACACCTTC.

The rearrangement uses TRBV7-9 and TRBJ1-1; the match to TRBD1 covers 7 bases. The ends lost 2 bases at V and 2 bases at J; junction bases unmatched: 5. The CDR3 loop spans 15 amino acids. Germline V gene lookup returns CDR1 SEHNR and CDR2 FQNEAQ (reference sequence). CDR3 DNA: TGTGCCAGCAGCTTACGGACAGGAACCAACACTGAAGCTTTCTTT. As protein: CASSLRTGTNTEAFF.

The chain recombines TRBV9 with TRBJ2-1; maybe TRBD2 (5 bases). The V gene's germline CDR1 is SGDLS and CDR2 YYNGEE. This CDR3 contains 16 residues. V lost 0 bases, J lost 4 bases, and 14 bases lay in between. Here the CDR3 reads CASSVEGGPIYNEQFF. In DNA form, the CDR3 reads TGTGCCAGCAGCGTAGAGGGCGGGCCAATATACAATGAGCAGTTCTTC.

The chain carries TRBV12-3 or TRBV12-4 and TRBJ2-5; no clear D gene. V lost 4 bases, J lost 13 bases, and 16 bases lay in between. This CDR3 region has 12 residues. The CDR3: CASSSQVPPGYF. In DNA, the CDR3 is TGTGCCAGCAGTTCCCAGGTCCCCCCAGGGTACTTC.

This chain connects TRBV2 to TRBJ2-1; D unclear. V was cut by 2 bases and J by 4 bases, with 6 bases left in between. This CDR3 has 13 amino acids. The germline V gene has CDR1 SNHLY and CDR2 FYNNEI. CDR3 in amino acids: CASSEWFYNEQFF. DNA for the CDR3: TGTGCCAGCAGTGAATGGTTTTACAATGAGCAGTTCTTC.

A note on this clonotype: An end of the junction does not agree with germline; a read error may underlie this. CDR3: CVSSQVSIGGVYNEQFF. The CDR3 nucleotides read TGTGTCAGCAGCCAAGTTAGCATCGGGGGAGTATACAATGAGCAGTTCTTC. This chain joins TRBV4-2 and TRBJ2-1; tentatively, D is TRBD2 (6 bases). This CDR3 contains 17 residues. The V gene's germline CDR1 is LGHNA and CDR2 YNFKEQ.